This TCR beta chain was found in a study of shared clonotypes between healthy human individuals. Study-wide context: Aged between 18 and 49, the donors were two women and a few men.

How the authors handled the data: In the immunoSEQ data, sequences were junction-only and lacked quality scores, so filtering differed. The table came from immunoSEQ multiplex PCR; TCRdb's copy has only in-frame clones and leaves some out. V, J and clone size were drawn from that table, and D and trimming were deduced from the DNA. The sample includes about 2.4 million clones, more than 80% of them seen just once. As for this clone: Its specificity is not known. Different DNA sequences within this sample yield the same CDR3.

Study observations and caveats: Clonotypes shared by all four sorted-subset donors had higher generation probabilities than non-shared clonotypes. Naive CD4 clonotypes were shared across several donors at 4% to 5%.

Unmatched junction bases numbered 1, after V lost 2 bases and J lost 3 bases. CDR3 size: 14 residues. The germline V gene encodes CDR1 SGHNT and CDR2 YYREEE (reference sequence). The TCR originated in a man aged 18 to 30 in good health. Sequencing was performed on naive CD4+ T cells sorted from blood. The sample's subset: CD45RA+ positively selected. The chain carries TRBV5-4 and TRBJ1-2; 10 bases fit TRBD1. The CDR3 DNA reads TGTGCCAGCAGCTTAGGACAGGGGGACTATGGCTACACCTTC. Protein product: CASSLGQGDYGYTF.